This T cell receptor (beta chain) was found in a study of blood T cell repertoires in COVID-19. The wider study: Acute-phase and convalescent COVID-19 samples originated in the United States, Italy and Spain.

This clone has more than one count but fewer than ten. Enrollment of patients from Seattle took place during active infection, with longitudinal follow-up. Germline V gene data show CDR1 as SGHRS and CDR2 as YFSETQ. Trimming stripped 0 bases from V and 7 bases from J, with 7 bases between. The CDR3 sequence is 12 residues long. Authors' analysis steps: Amplification from reference gene primers served as the basis for estimated nucleated cell counts. Measured with immunoSEQ multiplex PCR; TCRdb has only the in-frame clones, and not every one. V and J calls plus clone size are reproduced from that table; the DNA served to infer D and trimming. The sample holds approximately 330,000 clones, around 90% seen once.

The TCR sequence derives from a man younger than 40 with COVID-19, enrolled during active disease. The sample comprised peripheral blood. The V call is TRBV5-1, the J call TRBJ1-2; no clear D. CDR3 residues: CASSLGGGGYTF. DNA of the CDR3: TGCGCCAGCAGCTTGGGGGGAGGTGGCTACACCTTC. Filled out from reference TRBV5-1 and TRBJ1-2, the complete variable domain reads KAGVTQTPRYLIKTRGQQVTLSCSPISGHRSVSWYQQTPGQGLQFLFEYFSETQRNKGNFPGRFSGRQFSNSRSEMNVSTLELGDSALYLCASSLGGGGYTFGSGTRLTVV.